This entry concerns a single TCR beta chain. As yet, its antigen is unknown. Sequencing of TCR beta was performed on blood CD8+ and CD4+ T cells. Looked up from germline, CDR1 is DFQATT and CDR2 is SNEGSKA (reference sequence). The CDR3 length is 10 residues. V lost 5 bases to trimming and J lost 7 bases, with 9 bases between them. It was with random hexamers that about 0.45 to 1 ug RNA was reverse transcribed. In TCRdb, the immunoSEQ multiplex PCR reads were re-called with MiXCR into one record per CDR3 protein. Of 71,000 or so distinct CDR3 sequences listed, roughly 93% are singletons. This sample was taken from a study of CD8 T cells in Susac syndrome. The study's findings and limits: No clonal expansion appeared among CD4+ T cells in Susac patients.

The clonotype comes from a human donor with Susac syndrome. This chain uses TRBV20-1 with TRBJ2-7; TRBD2 is a possible D gene (5 bases). The sample taken for sequencing was CD4+ T cells from PBMCs. The CDR3 spells CSAAPGEQYF. In DNA form, the CDR3 reads TGCAGTGCTGCTCCGGGGGAGCAGTACTTC.